This T cell receptor beta chain was identified during a study of T cells in Graves' hyperthyroidism and ophthalmopathy. There are 15 residues in the CDR3. V was cut by 3 bases and J by 3 bases, with 11 bases left in between. CDR1 and CDR2 (germline): SEHNR, FQNEAQ (reference sequence). Authors of the study amplified TCR beta CDR3 regions from RNA transcripts. The TCR CDR3 first-round RT-PCR relied on the HTBI primer set. Using its own MiXCR run on the multiplex PCR reads, TCRdb lists one record per CDR3 protein. The sample records about 400,000 distinct CDR3 sequences, around an eighth being singletons. Uncontrolled infections, other autoimmune diseases, pregnancy or lactation led to exclusion of patients.

The source is a man aged 50 or older with Graves' ophthalmopathy. The chain couples TRBV7-9 to TRBJ2-2; the D gene is possibly TRBD1 (6 bases). Sequencing was done on a sample of blood. The CDR3 DNA sequence: TGTGCCAGCAGCTTGCAAGGGGGATACACCGGGGAGCTGTTTTTT. This codes for CASSLQGGYTGELFF.